Sequencing of this T cell receptor (beta chain) was carried out in a study of T cells in Graves' hyperthyroidism and ophthalmopathy. Researchers took RNA transcripts and amplified the TCR beta CDR3 regions from them. TCR CDR3 underwent first-round RT-PCR with the HTBI primer set. TCRdb re-derived calls from the multiplex PCR reads in MiXCR, one entry per CDR3 protein. This sample has about 290,000 distinct CDR3 sequences; roughly 15% occur once, and the top ten carry 6.5% to 10%. In this sample, this clonotype turned up once. The CDR3 has 14 amino acids. Germline assignment: CDR1 SGHRS and CDR2 YFSETQ. The V end lost 0 bases, the J end lost 6 bases, and 10 bases lay between the germline ends.

V usage is TRBV5-1 and J usage is TRBJ1-5; D possibly corresponds to TRBD1 (6 bases). This receptor was taken from a woman in her 40s with Graves' hyperthyroidism. Sequences were obtained from blood. The CDR3 sequence: CASSLEQGGQPQHF. For the CDR3, the DNA is TGCGCCAGCAGCTTGGAACAGGGAGGTCAGCCCCAGCATTTT.